This is a list of T cell receptor beta chains from one sample in a study of T cells in Graves' hyperthyroidism and ophthalmopathy. TCRdb reprocessed the multiplex PCR reads via MiXCR and lists one record per CDR3 protein. The table has over 550,000 distinct CDR3 sequences, 16% seen once; the top ten hold roughly 18%. Material for sequencing was blood. These receptors all come from a woman under 30 with Graves' hyperthyroidism. CDR3s include the opening cysteine and the closing phenylalanine or tryptophan. A D gene is named only where the DNA matches it firmly. Only part of the rows carry a size: once, few, many, or a class if the clone is expanded.

abundance	v_gene	d_gene	j_gene	CDR3nt	CDR3aa
.	TRBV2	TRBD1	TRBJ2-5	TGTGCCAGCACCTTGGGACAGGGAGGGGAGACCCAGTACTTC	CASTLGQGGETQYF
few	TRBV5-1	.	TRBJ2-1	TGCGCCAGCAGCTTGGTGTCCGGAAACAATGAGCAGTTCTTC	CASSLVSGNNEQFF
few	TRBV7-2	.	TRBJ2-4	TGTGCCAGCAGCCTATCAAGCGGAGCCAAAAACATTCAGTACTTC	CASSLSSGAKNIQYF
.	TRBV29-1	.	TRBJ2-7	TGCAGCGTTGAGGCAGGGTACCACGAGCAGTACTTC	CSVEAGYHEQYF
.	TRBV12-3/TRBV12-4	TRBD1	TRBJ1-1	TGTGCCAGCAGGAACCTGGACAGGGGGCTATTTAAAGACACTGAAGCTTTCTTT	CASRNLDRGLFKDTEAFF
few	TRBV10-1	.	TRBJ1-3	TGCGCCAGCAGTGAGTCGGGACTCGGAAACACCATATATTTT	CASSESGLGNTIYF
.	TRBV5-1	TRBD2	TRBJ2-7	TGCGCCAGCAGCTGGGGACGACTAGCGGGAGGTGGTTACGAGCAGTACTTC	CASSWGRLAGGGYEQYF
many	TRBV28	.	TRBJ2-7	TGTGCCAGCAGTTTGAACAGCGAGCAGTACTTC	CASSLNSEQYF
many	TRBV12-3/TRBV12-4	TRBD2	TRBJ2-1	TGTGCCAGCAGACCCCATGCGGGAGGGGGTTTCGAGAATGAGCAGTTCTTC	CASRPHAGGGFENEQFF
.	TRBV14	.	TRBJ2-7	TGTGCCAGCAGCCAAGGAAGAGGGGCAGGGCCCTACGAGCAGTACTTC	CASSQGRGAGPYEQYF
many	TRBV7-9	.	TRBJ2-5	TGTGCCAGCAGCTTAGCCACCTGGTACCAAGAGACCCAGTACTTC	CASSLATWYQETQYF
few	TRBV6-1	.	TRBJ1-4	TGTGCCAGCAGGGATGGACAGCAACTTGCAACTAATGAAAAACTGTTTTTT	CASRDGQQLATNEKLFF
few	TRBV4-2	.	TRBJ1-5	TGTGCCAGCAGCCAAGAGGAGGGGCACAATCAGCCCCAGCATTTT	CASSQEEGHNQPQHF
many	TRBV11-2	.	TRBJ1-1	TGTGCCAGCAGCTTCCGGCCGAGGGGGGCCAGCACTGAAGCTTTCTTT	CASSFRPRGASTEAFF
many	TRBV20-1	.	TRBJ2-7	TGCAGTGCTAGTAAAGTAGGCTACGAGCAGTACTTC	CSASKVGYEQYF
many	TRBV27	TRBD1	TRBJ1-1	TGTGCCAGCAGTATGGACAGGGTGAACACTGAAGCTTTCTTT	CASSMDRVNTEAFF
.	TRBV29-1	.	TRBJ2-5	TGCAGCGCCTCACCGGGTCTAGAGACCCAGTACTTC	CSASPGLETQYF
once	TRBV7-9	TRBD1	TRBJ1-2	TGTGCCAGCAGCTCCAGGGGGGATGGCTACACCTTC	CASSSRGDGYTF
many	TRBV12-3/TRBV12-4	TRBD2	TRBJ2-5	TGTGCCAGCAGCCCCGGCGGGAGGGAGACCCAGTACTTC	CASSPGGRETQYF
many	TRBV3-1	TRBD2	TRBJ2-7	TGTGCCAGCAGCCAAGATCTCACTAGCGGACTCGAGCAGTACTTC	CASSQDLTSGLEQYF
.	TRBV20-1	TRBD1	TRBJ2-1	TGCAGTGCTAACAGGGGGCCGATCTACAATGAGCAGTTCTTC	CSANRGPIYNEQFF
many	TRBV7-8	.	TRBJ2-1	TGTGCCAGCACTGCCTCTCTCCCGGGTTACAATGAGCAGTTCTTC	CASTASLPGYNEQFF
few	TRBV20-1	TRBD2	TRBJ2-1	TGCAGTGCTCCCAGGGAGGGTAGCTCCTACAATGAGCAGTTCTTC	CSAPREGSSYNEQFF
few	TRBV20-1	.	TRBJ2-3	TGCAGTGCCGAGTTCGGCACAGATACGCAGTATTTT	CSAEFGTDTQYF
few	TRBV10-2	TRBD1	TRBJ2-5	TGCGCCAGCACCCTTTCGACAGGGGGCGTGGAGACCCAGTACTTC	CASTLSTGGVETQYF
.	TRBV20-1	TRBD1	TRBJ2-1	TGCAGTGCGGGGATTTGGACAGGGACCTCGACGGGGTATGAGCAGTTCTTC	CSAGIWTGTSTGYEQFF
.	TRBV10-3	.	TRBJ2-2	TGTGCCATCAAAAGAAGGGGCACCACCGGGGAGCTGTTTTTT	CAIKRRGTTGELFF
many	TRBV10-2	TRBD1	TRBJ1-5	TGCGCCAGCAGTGAGGGGACAGGGCGATCGAGCAATCAGCCCCAGCATTTT	CASSEGTGRSSNQPQHF
many	TRBV2	.	TRBJ2-7	TGTGCCAGCACAATGCGGTGGGGGAGCTACGAGCAGTACTTC	CASTMRWGSYEQYF
.	TRBV6-1	TRBD1	TRBJ1-5	TGTGCCAGCAGGGAGCGGGGACAGGGGGCATGGCGCAATCAGCCCCAGCATTTT	CASRERGQGAWRNQPQHF
.	TRBV18	TRBD2	TRBJ2-7	TGTGCCAGCTCACCCCCCGGACTAGGGCCCCGGGAGCAGTACTTC	CASSPPGLGPREQYF
few	TRBV5-4	TRBD2	TRBJ2-1	TGTGCCAGCAGCTTGGCGGCTAGCGGGAGGGTTTACAATAAGCAGTTCTTC	CASSLAASGRVYNKQFF
many	TRBV27	.	TRBJ1-1	TGTGCCAGCATGTTTGGGGGGATGAACACTGAAGCTTTCTTT	CASMFGGMNTEAFF
many	TRBV20-1	TRBD2	TRBJ2-5	TGCAGTGCCGGACTAGCGGGAGGCGCTGAGACCCAGTACTTC	CSAGLAGGAETQYF
few	TRBV19	TRBD1	TRBJ1-5	TGTGCCAGTAGCCGGCCCCCTAGACAGGGGGCAAGGCAGCCCCAGCATTTT	CASSRPPRQGARQPQHF
many	TRBV6-2/TRBV6-3	TRBD2	TRBJ2-1	TGTGCCAGCAGTTACTCCTCGGGACTAGCGGGACCGTCCTACAATGAGCAGTTCTTC	CASSYSSGLAGPSYNEQFF
many	TRBV27	.	TRBJ1-5	TGTGCCAGCTCTATGGGGGGGAGTAGCAATCAGCCCCAGCATTTT	CASSMGGSSNQPQHF
many	TRBV6-2/TRBV6-3	.	TRBJ1-1	TGTGCCAGCAGCACCGGGCCCTGGGCCATGAACACTGAAGCTTTCTTT	CASSTGPWAMNTEAFF
few	TRBV7-9	.	TRBJ2-2	TGTGCCAGCAGCTTAGACAGGGAGAACACCGGGGAGCTGTTTTTT	CASSLDRENTGELFF
.	TRBV28	.	TRBJ1-5	TGTGCCAGCAGTACCAACGCCATCGATAGCAATCAGCCCCAGCATTTT	CASSTNAIDSNQPQHF
few	TRBV29-1	.	TRBJ1-1	TGCAGCGTTGGTTCGCACGGGGGTGGGGGTGAAGCTTTCTTT	CSVGSHGGGGEAFF
many	TRBV7-8	.	TRBJ1-1	TGTGCCAGCAGCAAATTATTGGGAGGTTACACTGAAGCTTTCTTT	CASSKLLGGYTEAFF
few	TRBV20-1	.	TRBJ1-5	TGCAGTGCCCGGTGGCAGGGCGGCCAGCCCCAGCATTTT	CSARWQGGQPQHF
.	TRBV20-1	.	TRBJ1-1	TGCAGTGCGCAGGGCGGGGGGGGCATCACTGAAGCTTTCTTT	CSAQGGGGITEAFF
many	TRBV7-9	.	TRBJ2-5	TGTGCCAGCAGCCCCGGGGGACTCCCTCAGGAGACCCAGTACTTC	CASSPGGLPQETQYF
many	TRBV20-1	TRBD2	TRBJ2-7	TGCAGTGCTAGAGGTAGGCTAGCGGACTCCTACGAGCAGTACTTC	CSARGRLADSYEQYF
many	TRBV7-2	.	TRBJ2-1	TGTGCCAGCAGCGGGTTAGCTCTTGAGCAGTTCTTC	CASSGLALEQFF
many	TRBV12-3/TRBV12-4	.	TRBJ2-5	TGTGCCAGCAGTTTTTCCCCCTTGGGAGAGACCCAGTACTTC	CASSFSPLGETQYF
.	TRBV20-1	.	TRBJ2-2	TGCAGTGCGTGGCAGACCACCGGGGAGCTGTTTTTT	CSAWQTTGELFF
.	TRBV5-1	.	TRBJ2-3	TGCGCCAGCAGCTTGGCTCTCTTACTTGGCACAGATACGCAGTATTTT	CASSLALLLGTDTQYF
few	TRBV27	TRBD2	TRBJ2-7	TGTGCCAGCAGTTTATGGGGGGGAACCTCAAACGAGCAGTACTTC	CASSLWGGTSNEQYF
.	TRBV5-1	.	TRBJ1-1	TGCGCCAGCAGACCTCGGGAGGGAGGGACTGAAGCTTTCTTT	CASRPREGGTEAFF
many	TRBV7-8	.	TRBJ2-7	TGTGCCAGCAGCTTAGCCCGGGTAGGAAGACTCTACGAGCAGTACTTC	CASSLARVGRLYEQYF
many	TRBV29-1	.	TRBJ2-5	TGCAGCGTTGTAGGCGGGACAGTGGGGACCCAGTACTTC	CSVVGGTVGTQYF
few	TRBV27	TRBD1	TRBJ2-7	TGTGCCAGCAGCTCTGCCGGGACAGGGCTCTACGAGCAGTACTTC	CASSSAGTGLYEQYF
.	TRBV27	TRBD2	TRBJ2-5	TGTGCCAGCAGTTTATTTGGCGGGAGGGCCTGGAAGACCCAGTACTTC	CASSLFGGRAWKTQYF
few	TRBV5-5	.	TRBJ2-3	TGTGCCAGCAGCTTGGACGGAGCGGCTGGTACTAGCACAGATACGCAGTATTTT	CASSLDGAAGTSTDTQYF
.	TRBV4-3	.	TRBJ1-5	TGCGCCAGCAGCCAAGATCCGTCAGGGGATGGGCGCAATCAGCCCCAGCATTTT	CASSQDPSGDGRNQPQHF
.	TRBV9	.	TRBJ2-4	TGTGCCAGCAGCAATACAGGTCATCCCAAAAACATTCAGTACTTC	CASSNTGHPKNIQYF